The source of this T cell receptor beta chain is a study of blood T cell repertoires in COVID-19. Study-level background: Acute-phase and convalescent COVID-19 samples originated in the United States, Italy and Spain. T cells, B-cell-depleted T cells, or PBMCs supplied cDNA or gDNA.

Some clones are missing from TCRdb's copy, which holds only in-frame ones; the method was immunoSEQ multiplex PCR. The table records roughly 160,000 clones, 83% of them present only once. Between the trimmed V and J ends, which lost 5 bases and 0 bases, there was a span of 10 bases. The CDR3 spans 14 residues. CDR1 and CDR2 from the germline V gene are SGHNT and YENEEA. The sequenced sample consisted of peripheral blood. The TCR sequence derives from a woman older than 75 with acute or convalescent COVID-19. This chain links TRBV11-3 with TRBJ1-1; tentative D call: TRBD1 (5 bases). The CDR3 loop reads CASSLGGLNTEAFF. CDR3 in DNA: TGTGCCAGCAGCCTCGGGGGTCTGAACACTGAAGCTTTCTTT.